Below are 18 T cell receptor beta chains sequenced from a single sample in a study of T cells in Graves' hyperthyroidism and ophthalmopathy. Regions amplified from RNA transcripts were the TCR beta CDR3 regions. First-round RT-PCR of the TCR CDR3 relied on the HTBI primer set. TCRdb fed the multiplex PCR reads into MiXCR, producing one record per CDR3 protein. The sample shows around 180,000 distinct CDR3 sequences, over 15% of them seen only once. Sequencing input: blood. Receptor source: a woman aged 45-65 years with Graves' hyperthyroidism.

This clonotype showed up just a few times. The chain joins TRBV3-1 to TRBJ2-7; 7 nucleotides align to TRBD2. CDR3 length: 16 residues. Germline V gives CDR1 LGHDT, CDR2 YNNKEL (reference sequence). Losses at the gene ends were 2 bases for V and 3 bases for J; bases not matched to a gene: 10. The DNA of the CDR3 is TGTGCCAGCAGCCAACCCGAGCGGGGTCGCCGCTACGAGCAGTACTTC. Its translation is CASSQPERGRRYEQYF.

This clonotype was counted many times. J is TRBJ1-1 and V is TRBV12-3 or TRBV12-4, with a tentative D call TRBD1 (6 bases). This CDR3 has 14 residues. Between the trimmed V and J ends, which lost 5 bases and 1 base, there was a span of 11 bases. The CDR3 nucleotides read TGTGCCAGCAGTACAGGGTATGGGAACACTGAAGCTTTCTTT. Protein product: CASSTGYGNTEAFF.

This clonotype appeared many times. This sequence joins TRBV12-3 or TRBV12-4 and TRBJ1-3; tentative D call: TRBD1 (5 bases). The V end lost 3 bases, the J end lost 2 bases, and 8 bases lay between the germline ends. This CDR3 is 14 amino acids long. The CDR3 protein is CASSFWGTGNTIYF. CDR3 nucleotides: TGTGCCAGCAGTTTTTGGGGGACTGGAAACACCATATATTTT.

There are many counts of this clonotype. CDR3 sequence: CASSGATGISYEQYF. The CDR3 bases are TGTGCCAGCAGCGGTGCCACAGGTATTTCCTACGAGCAGTACTTC. The chain links TRBV7-9 to TRBJ2-7; D is possibly TRBD1 (5 bases). Trimming took 5 bases from V and 1 from J, leaving 15 bases between them. Germline loops: CDR1 SEHNR, CDR2 FQNEAQ (reference sequence). The CDR3 contains 15 residues.

This clonotype was seen ten or more times. The rearrangement uses TRBV7-9 and TRBJ1-2; D remains ambiguous. The V end was cut by 1 base, the J end by 4 bases, with 13 bases between. This CDR3 spans 15 amino acids. CDR1 is SEHNR and CDR2 is FQNEAQ in the germline V gene (reference sequence). CDR3 residues: CASSLVPDFGYGYTF. The CDR3 nucleotides are TGTGCCAGCAGCTTAGTTCCCGATTTTGGCTATGGCTACACCTTC.

Regarding this clonotype: Just one base apart from a much larger clone, this may be a read error. The chain is built from TRBV6-1 and TRBJ2-7, with 9 bases identical to TRBD1. The CDR3 sequence is 13 residues long. V was pared by 6 bases and J by 5 bases, with 5 bases of the junction left unmatched. Germline CDR1 MNHNS, CDR2 SASEGT. CDR3 in DNA: TGTGCCAGCAGACGGGACAGGGCAGACGAGCAGTACTTC. Its protein product is CASRRDRADEQYF.

This clonotype was seen ten or more times. The CDR3: CASSTSGGSYNEQFF. The CDR3 coding sequence is TGTGCCAGCAGTACTAGCGGGGGGTCTTACAATGAGCAGTTCTTC. The genes are TRBV7-3 and TRBJ2-1; 12 bases align to TRBD2. The germline V gene encodes CDR1 SGHTA and CDR2 FQGTGA. CDR3 length equals 15 residues. The trim removed 6 bases at V and 4 bases at J, leaving 4 bases unmatched.

This clonotype was seen at least ten times. The conserved final phenylalanine or tryptophan is absent from the CDR3, which likely points to a read error. The CDR3 spells CASRAGTDSYEQYL. The DNA for the CDR3 is TGTGCCAGCAGGGCCGGGACTGACTCCTACGAGCAGTACCTC. This chain links TRBV2 with TRBJ2-7, with D perhaps matching TRBD2 (6 bases). Germline CDR1 SNHLY, CDR2 FYNNEI. This CDR3 has 14 amino acids. V lost 6 bases and J 0 bases, leaving 12 bases between the germline ends.

This clonotype appeared a few times. As the CDR3 is not closed by the conserved phenylalanine or tryptophan, this likely results from a read error. The chain recombines TRBV18 with TRBJ1-1; 9 positions agree with TRBD1. The CDR3 loop spans 15 amino acids. V was clipped by 5 bases and J by 0 bases; unmatched bases: 4. CDR1 KGHSH and CDR2 LQKENI come from the germline V gene. Written as DNA, the CDR3 is TGTGCCAGCTCAGAACAGGGGGCAATGAACACTGAAGCTTTCCTT. Its protein is CASSEQGAMNTEAFL.

Only a few counts were recorded for this clonotype. A single base separates this from a much larger clone, so it may be a read error. The chain employs TRBV2 and TRBJ1-1; a weak D match, TRBD1 (6 bases). CDR3 length: 13 residues. Deletions cut 1 base from V and 13 bases from J, with 16 bases between. Germline V gives CDR1 SNHLY, CDR2 FYNNEI. The CDR3 spells CASSEGIQGGFFF. Here the CDR3 DNA reads TGTGCCAGCAGTGAAGGTATACAGGGCGGATTTTTCTTT.

Points on this clonotype: This sequence may be a read error, since a much larger clone differs from it by one base. V gene TRBV12-3 or TRBV12-4 combines with J gene TRBJ2-1, with 13 bases matching TRBD2. With V trimmed by 5 bases and J by 9 bases, 4 bases remained unmatched. The CDR3 has 14 amino acids. The CDR3 nucleotides are TGTGCCAGCAGTACTAGCGGGGGGGCCGGTGAGCAGTTCTTC. Amino acids: CASSTSGGAGEQFF.

This clonotype was picked up many times. This chain links TRBV27 with TRBJ1-1; no definite D call. Trimming cost V 2 bases and J 3 bases, with 10 bases left between them. The CDR3 is made up of 14 amino acids. The germline V gene has CDR1 MNHEY and CDR2 SMNVEV (reference sequence). Here the CDR3 DNA reads TGTGCCAGCAGTTTAACGACGGGGTACACTGAAGCTTTCTTT. It encodes CASSLTTGYTEAFF.

This clonotype was seen more than once but under ten times. This may be a read error: a much more frequent sequence differs by one nucleotide. The J gene is TRBJ2-3, the V gene TRBV11-2, with a weak D call TRBD2 (6 bases). The germline V and J ends were trimmed by 5 bases and 4 bases, with 13 bases remaining between them. CDR1 SGHAT and CDR2 FQNNGV come from the germline V gene. The length of the CDR3 is 14 residues. The CDR3 protein is CASSPLGGPDTQYF. In DNA, the CDR3 is TGTGCCAGCAGCCCTCTTGGAGGGCCAGATACGCAGTATTTT.

This clonotype occurred a few times. This chain links TRBV28 with TRBJ2-5; D is ambiguous. V was trimmed by 2 bases and J by 2 bases, leaving 12 bases between them. Germline CDR1 MDHEN, CDR2 SYDVKM. The CDR3 loop spans 15 amino acids. The CDR3 loop is CASSLPGVLQETQYF. DNA for the CDR3: TGTGCCAGCAGTTTACCCGGAGTCCTTCAAGAGACCCAGTACTTC.

This clonotype was counted between two and nine times. The V and J genes are TRBV4-1 and TRBJ2-7; 9 nucleotides line up with TRBD1. Germline loops: CDR1 MGHRA, CDR2 YSYEKL. J lost 2 bases, V lost 1 base, and 6 bases had no gene match. The CDR3 is 16 residues long. CDR3 protein: CASSQVPRDRAYEQYF. The CDR3 bases are TGCGCCAGCAGCCAAGTTCCTCGGGACAGGGCCTACGAGCAGTACTTC.

Remarks on this clonotype: A much larger clone sits a single nucleotide away, making a read error possible. V gene TRBV2 combines with J gene TRBJ1-1; D is unresolved. CDR3 length equals 14 residues. CDR1 is SNHLY and CDR2 is FYNNEI in the germline V gene. The CDR3 DNA sequence: TGTGCCAGCAGTGATAGGCAGATGAACACTGAAGCTCTCTTT. Encoded protein: CASSDRQMNTEALF.

Ten or more counts support this clonotype. The chain carries TRBV27 and TRBJ1-4; 11 nucleotides agree with TRBD1. Trimming took 6 bases from V and 6 from J; bases not matched to a gene: 6. The CDR3 has 15 residues. CDR1 is MNHEY, CDR2 SMNVEV, per germline (reference sequence). In DNA form, the CDR3 reads TGTGCCAGCAGGACCGGGACAGGGGGGCATGAAAAACTGTTTTTT. Protein sequence: CASRTGTGGHEKLFF.

This clonotype was counted at least ten times. The J gene is TRBJ2-5, the V gene TRBV20-1; D is perhaps TRBD1 or TRBD2 (5 bases each). The germline V and J ends were trimmed by 4 bases and 5 bases, with 17 bases remaining between them. Germline V lookup: CDR1 DFQATT, CDR2 SNEGSKA (reference sequence). The CDR3 is 14 residues long. For the CDR3, the DNA is TGCAGTGCTAAACCCTGGGGCCCGGGGGAGACCCAGTACTTC. It is translated as CSAKPWGPGETQYF.